This T cell receptor (beta chain) was documented in a study of cytotoxic CD8 clonotypes in ibrutinib-treated CLL. As for the study in general: The authors obtained response samples at a median of approximately 11 months of treatment, range 6 to 36. Findings and caveats of the study: There were few public clonotypes, and on treatment they contracted or stayed stable.

TCRdb's copy holds only in-frame clones and misses some; the assay was immunoSEQ multiplex PCR. The sample lists around 33,000 clones, roughly three quarters occurring once. Notes on this clone: Its antigen is not known.

The CDR3 runs to 15 residues. V lost 8 bases and J 7 bases, leaving 21 bases between the germline ends. The germline V gene has CDR1 MDHEN and CDR2 SYDVKM. The J gene is TRBJ1-5, the V gene TRBV28; D is possibly TRBD1 (6 bases). The sample in question was PBMCs, obtained before ibrutinib treatment. The origin of this receptor is a human donor with chronic lymphocytic leukemia. In nucleotides, the CDR3 is TGTGCCAGCCTAGTAGGGGATGGGACAAGACAGCCCCAGCATTTT. It yields the protein CASLVGDGTRQPQHF.